These T cell receptor beta chains were read from a single sample in a study of blood T cell repertoires in COVID-19. Generated by immunoSEQ multiplex PCR, the TCRdb table keeps only in-frame clones and is missing some. The sample comprises about 100,000 clones, approximately 92% of which are singletons, and over 5.5% rests with the top ten. Sequencing was carried out using peripheral blood. The receptors were sampled from a man over 45 with active COVID-19. CDR3s include the opening cysteine and the closing phenylalanine or tryptophan. D genes are given only for firm matches. Part of the rows lack a size; the others show once, few, many or a class for expanded clones.

d_gene: NA; abundance: NA; j_gene: TRBJ2-4; v_gene: TRBV3-1/TRBV3-2; CDR3aa: CASSQVPIGAKNIQYF; CDR3nt: TGTGCCAGCAGCCAAGTCCCGATCGGGGCCAAAAACATTCAGTACTTC
d_gene: TRBD1; abundance: NA; j_gene: TRBJ2-3; v_gene: TRBV6-6; CDR3aa: CASSYSDRGNTDTQYF; CDR3nt: TGTGCCAGCAGTTACTCGGACAGGGGGAACACAGATACGCAGTATTTT
d_gene: NA; abundance: NA; j_gene: TRBJ1-2; v_gene: TRBV30; CDR3aa: CAWAAMSGYGYTF; CDR3nt: TGTGCCTGGGCAGCAATGTCGGGCTATGGCTACACCTTC
d_gene: NA; abundance: NA; j_gene: TRBJ1-2; v_gene: TRBV5-4; CDR3aa: CASSFQETRGYTF; CDR3nt: TGTGCCAGCAGCTTCCAAGAAACTCGGGGCTACACCTTC
d_gene: TRBD1; abundance: NA; j_gene: TRBJ1-1; v_gene: TRBV5-1; CDR3aa: CASSLRDSKGVEAFF; CDR3nt: TGCGCCAGCAGCCTAAGGGACAGCAAGGGGGTTGAAGCTTTCTTT
d_gene: NA; abundance: NA; j_gene: TRBJ2-3; v_gene: TRBV12-5; CDR3aa: CASGLVTKSSVNMGTQYF; CDR3nt: TGTGCTAGTGGTTTGGTAACGAAGTCTAGCGTTAATATGGGTACGCAGTATTTT
d_gene: NA; abundance: NA; j_gene: TRBJ2-1; v_gene: TRBV7-6; CDR3aa: CASQTGHEQFF; CDR3nt: TGTGCCAGCCAGACAGGCCATGAGCAGTTCTTC
d_gene: NA; abundance: NA; j_gene: TRBJ2-1; v_gene: TRBV14; CDR3aa: CAGSLSIYNEQFF; CDR3nt: TGTGCCGGCAGCCTTAGTATCTACAATGAGCAGTTCTTC
d_gene: NA; abundance: few; j_gene: TRBJ1-2; v_gene: TRBV28; CDR3aa: CASRYLAGYTF; CDR3nt: TGTGCCAGCAGATACTTAGCTGGCTACACCTTC
d_gene: TRBD1; abundance: NA; j_gene: TRBJ2-2; v_gene: TRBV9; CDR3aa: CASSGTGGYTGELFF; CDR3nt: TGTGCCAGCAGCGGAACAGGGGGCTACACCGGGGAGCTGTTTTTT
d_gene: NA; abundance: once; j_gene: TRBJ2-7; v_gene: TRBV7-6; CDR3aa: CASSLTAGAEQYF; CDR3nt: TGTGCCAGCAGCTTAACGGCAGGGGCCGAGCAGTACTTC
d_gene: NA; abundance: NA; j_gene: TRBJ2-7; v_gene: TRBV11-2; CDR3aa: CASSLVQGSYEQYF; CDR3nt: TGTGCCAGCAGCTTAGTGCAGGGATCCTACGAGCAGTACTTC